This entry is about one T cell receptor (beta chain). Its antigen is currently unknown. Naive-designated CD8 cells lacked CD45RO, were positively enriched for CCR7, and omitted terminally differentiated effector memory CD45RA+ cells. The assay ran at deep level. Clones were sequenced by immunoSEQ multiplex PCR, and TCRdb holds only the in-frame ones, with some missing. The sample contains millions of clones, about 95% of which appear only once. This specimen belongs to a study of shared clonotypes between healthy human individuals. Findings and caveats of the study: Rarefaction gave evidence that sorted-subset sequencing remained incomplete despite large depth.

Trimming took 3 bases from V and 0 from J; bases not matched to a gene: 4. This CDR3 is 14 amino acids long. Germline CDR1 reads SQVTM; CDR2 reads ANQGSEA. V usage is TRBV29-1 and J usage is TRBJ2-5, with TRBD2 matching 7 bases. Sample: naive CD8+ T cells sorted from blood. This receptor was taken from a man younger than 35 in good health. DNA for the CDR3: TGCAGCGTTGACAGGGAGGGTTACCAAGAGACCCAGTACTTC. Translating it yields CSVDREGYQETQYF.